This T cell receptor beta chain was sequenced in a study of T cells in Graves' hyperthyroidism and ophthalmopathy (dated by TCRdb to between 2018 and 2020). Looking at the study overall: TCR V-J signatures able to tell the groups apart were searched for in a discovery cohort of 95 or so patients, of whom 40 to 45 had Graves' ophthalmopathy and 57 had stable Graves' hyperthyroidism. Prospective prediction of ophthalmopathy was tested in an independent validation cohort of about 19 hyperthyroidism patients and 15 to 17 patients who later progressed to ophthalmopathy. For training and testing, the roughly 97 patients in the discovery cohort were randomly divided in a 7:3 ratio. In addition, the study compared T-cell repertoires in thyroid tissue and in blood from over 5 Graves' hyperthyroidism patients. Once sampling was done, hyperthyroidism patients were given methimazole at a starting dose of 30 mg daily, whereas ophthalmopathy patients were given high-dose intravenous methylprednisolone. The paper reports TCR Vbeta CDR3 sequencing of some 140 peripheral blood samples: fewer than 50 ophthalmopathy, fewer than 85 hyperthyroidism and around 17 progressor patients.

Amplification of TCR beta CDR3 regions was carried out from RNA transcripts. For the first round of RT-PCR on the TCR CDR3, the HTBI primer set was used together with the Qiagen OneStep RT-PCR kit. Libraries were constructed in a second round of multiplex PCR, after which size selection and purification were performed. Paired-end sequencing of the libraries was performed with 100 bp reads on an Illumina HiSeq2000. Per the authors' processing: SOAPnuke was used to process the raw data, throwing out any read that contained adapters or uncalled bases, had a mean Phred below 15, or lacked an exact constant-primer or identifier match. COPE v1.2.5 was used to merge high-quality paired reads, and clonotypes were defined as unique nucleotide sequences. Clonotypes were aligned to IMGT TRBV, TRBD and TRBJ reference segments using MiTCR v1.1. The analysis was restricted to V-J combinations with a frequency above 0.0001, which together covered roughly 99% of the repertoires. A TCS score was defined as the ratio between F50 (clonal expansion) and ExV (chaos), using BLOSUM62-based TCRdist between CDR3 peptides within each V-J. Welch's t-statistics and random forest reduced around 520 V-J features to roughly 13, which were used in a naive Bayes classifier (R e1071). The public reads were run again by TCRdb, first through fastp at Q25 and then through MiXCR, and only productive beta chains were kept. Rows with a matching CDR3 protein are joined into one entry that keeps the most common DNA and genes. TCRdb's processing, not the study's, gives the V and J calls here. This sample has 560,000 or so distinct CDR3 sequences in its table, and 46% of those were observed once. The ten largest clones take up about 8.2% of the sample.

This clonotype appeared a few times. Its antigen is unknown. Per-base qualities were not stored, and no clone one base away is much larger. Including cysteine and phenylalanine, the CDR3 has 14 amino acids. Only CDR3 DNA remains: 42 bases, in frame from the first base. V drops 0 bases and J drops 8 bases, leaving 14 bases in between. CDR1 SGHRS and CDR2 YFSETQ were looked up in the germline V gene. Paper-wide results and their limitations: Blood samples also contained most of the expanded thyroid clonotypes (frequency above 0.001), which suggests that blood repertoires may reflect thyroid immune responses. A model built on a 13 V-J signature distinguished ophthalmopathy from stable hyperthyroidism, reaching around 87% sensitivity and approximately 83% specificity in cross-validation and 80%/75% in testing. In validation, progression to ophthalmopathy was predicted by the model with more than 65% sensitivity and around 76% specificity, a median of approximately 7.1 months before onset. No statistical method was used to set the sample size in advance, and investigators knew the group allocation.

A patient counted as having stable Graves' hyperthyroidism if no progression to ophthalmopathy occurred over 18 months of follow-up. Hyperthyroidism patients were aged 18 to 65 years and newly diagnosed, with disease duration of less than 2 months. Exclusion was applied to patients with uncontrolled infections, other autoimmune diseases, pregnancy or lactation. Clinical symptoms, serum thyroxine and TRAb, thyroid ultrasound, and orbital computed tomography formed the basis for the diagnoses. Trizol reagent was used to extract total RNA, and RNA quality was then checked on an Agilent 2100 Bioanalyzer.

The chain uses TRBV5-1 and TRBJ1-2; TRBD1 might be the D gene, on 5 matching bases. The source of this sequence is a woman aged 18-29 years with Graves' hyperthyroidism. Donor details come from another sample of the same person, matched by shared clones. Sequences were obtained from peripheral blood or thyroid tissue (not recorded which). The DNA is as follows: TGCGCCAGCAGCTTGGGAGGTCAGGGCGGCGGCTACACCTTC. This yields the protein CASSLGGQGGGYTF.